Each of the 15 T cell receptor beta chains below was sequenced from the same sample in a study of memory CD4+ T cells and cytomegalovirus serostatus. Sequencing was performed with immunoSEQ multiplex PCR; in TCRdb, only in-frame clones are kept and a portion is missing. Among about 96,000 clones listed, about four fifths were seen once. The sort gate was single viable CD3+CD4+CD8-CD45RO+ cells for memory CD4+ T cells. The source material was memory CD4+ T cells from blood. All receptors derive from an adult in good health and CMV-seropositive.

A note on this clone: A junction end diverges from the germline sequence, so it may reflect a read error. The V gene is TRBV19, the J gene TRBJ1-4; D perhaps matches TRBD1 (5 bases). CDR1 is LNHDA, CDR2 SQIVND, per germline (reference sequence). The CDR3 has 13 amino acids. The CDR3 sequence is CASRRGSNEKLFF. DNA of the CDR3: TGTGCGAGTAGGAGGGGAAGTAATGAAAAACTGTTTTTT.

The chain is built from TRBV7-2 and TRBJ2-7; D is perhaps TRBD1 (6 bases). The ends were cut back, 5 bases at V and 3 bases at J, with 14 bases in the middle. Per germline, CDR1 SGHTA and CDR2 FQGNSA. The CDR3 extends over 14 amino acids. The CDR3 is CASSVQGFNYEQYF. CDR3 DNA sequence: TGTGCCAGCAGCGTACAGGGATTTAACTACGAGCAGTACTTC.

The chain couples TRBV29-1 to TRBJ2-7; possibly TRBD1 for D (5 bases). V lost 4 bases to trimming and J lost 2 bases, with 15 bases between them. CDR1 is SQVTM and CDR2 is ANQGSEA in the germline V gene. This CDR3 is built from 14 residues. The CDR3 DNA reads TGCAGCGTTGTTTCCAGGGATTTCGCCTACGAGCAGTACTTC. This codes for CSVVSRDFAYEQYF.

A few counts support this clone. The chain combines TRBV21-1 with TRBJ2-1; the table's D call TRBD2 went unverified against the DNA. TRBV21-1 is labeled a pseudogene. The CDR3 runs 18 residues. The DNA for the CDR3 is TGTGCCAGCAGCAAATACCCCTCCCTTGGGAGCTCCTACAATGAGCAGTTCTTC. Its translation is CASSKYPSLGSSYNEQFF.

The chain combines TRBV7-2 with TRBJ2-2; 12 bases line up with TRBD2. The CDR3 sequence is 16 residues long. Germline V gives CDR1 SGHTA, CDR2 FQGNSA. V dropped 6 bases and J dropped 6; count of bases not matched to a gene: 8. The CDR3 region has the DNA TGTGCCAGCAGGAAGACTAGCGGGAGATTCGCCGGGGAGCTGTTTTTT. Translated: CASRKTSGRFAGELFF.

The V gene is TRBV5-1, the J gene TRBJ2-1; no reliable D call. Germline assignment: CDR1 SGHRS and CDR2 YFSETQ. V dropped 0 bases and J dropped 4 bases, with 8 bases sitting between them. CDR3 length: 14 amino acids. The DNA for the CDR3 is TGCGCCAGCAGCTTGGCCAAACAGTACAATGAGCAGTTCTTC. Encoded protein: CASSLAKQYNEQFF.

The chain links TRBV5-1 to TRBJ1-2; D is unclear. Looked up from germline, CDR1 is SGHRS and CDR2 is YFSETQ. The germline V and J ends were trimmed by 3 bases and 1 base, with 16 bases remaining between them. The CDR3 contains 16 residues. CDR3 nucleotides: TGCGCCAGCAGCTCGGGGTTGCGGGGTAGTAACTATGGCTACACCTTC. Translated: CASSSGLRGSNYGYTF.

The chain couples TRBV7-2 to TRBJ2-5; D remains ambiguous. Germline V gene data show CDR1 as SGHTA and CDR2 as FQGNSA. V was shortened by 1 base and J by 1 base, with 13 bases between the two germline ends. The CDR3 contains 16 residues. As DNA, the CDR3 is TGTGCCAGCAGCTTAGGGTTAAACGGACCCCAAGAGACCCAGTACTTC. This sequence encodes CASSLGLNGPQETQYF.

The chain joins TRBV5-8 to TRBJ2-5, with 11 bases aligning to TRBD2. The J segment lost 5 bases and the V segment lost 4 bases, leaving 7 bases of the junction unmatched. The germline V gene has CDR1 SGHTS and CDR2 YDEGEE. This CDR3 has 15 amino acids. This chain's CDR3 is CASSPGSGREETQYF. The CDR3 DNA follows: TGTGCCAGCAGCCCAGGTAGCGGGAGGGAGGAGACCCAGTACTTC.

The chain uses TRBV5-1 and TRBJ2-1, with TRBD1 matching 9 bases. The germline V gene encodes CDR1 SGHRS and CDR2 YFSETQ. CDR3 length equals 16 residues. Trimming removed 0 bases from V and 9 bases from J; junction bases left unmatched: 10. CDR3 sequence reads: CASSLVGTGQFGEQFF. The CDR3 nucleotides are TGCGCCAGCAGCTTGGTAGGGACAGGGCAGTTTGGTGAGCAGTTCTTC.

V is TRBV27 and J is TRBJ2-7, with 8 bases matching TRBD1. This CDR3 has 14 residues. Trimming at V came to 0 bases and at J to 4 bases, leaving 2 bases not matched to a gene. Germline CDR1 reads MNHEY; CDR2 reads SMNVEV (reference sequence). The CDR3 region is CASSLSRTGYEQYF. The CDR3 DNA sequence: TGTGCCAGCAGTTTATCGAGGACAGGGTACGAGCAGTACTTC.

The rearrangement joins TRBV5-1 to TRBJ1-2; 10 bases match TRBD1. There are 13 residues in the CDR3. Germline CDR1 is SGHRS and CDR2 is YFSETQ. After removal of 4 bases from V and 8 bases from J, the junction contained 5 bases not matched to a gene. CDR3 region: CASSIRDRGGYTF. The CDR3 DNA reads TGCGCCAGCAGCATCCGGGACAGGGGCGGCTACACCTTC.

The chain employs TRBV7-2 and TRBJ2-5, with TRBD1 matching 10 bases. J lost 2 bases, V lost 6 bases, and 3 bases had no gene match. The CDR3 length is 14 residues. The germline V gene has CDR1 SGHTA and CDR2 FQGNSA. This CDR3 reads CASSWDRGQETQYF. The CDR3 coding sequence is TGTGCCAGCAGTTGGGACAGGGGACAAGAGACCCAGTACTTC. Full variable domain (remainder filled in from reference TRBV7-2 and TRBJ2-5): GAGVSQSPSNKVTEKGKDVELRCDPISGHTALYWYRQSLGQGLEFLIYFQGNSAPDKSGLPSDRFSAERTGGSVSTLTIQRTQQEDSAVYLCASSWDRGQETQYFGPGTRLLVL.

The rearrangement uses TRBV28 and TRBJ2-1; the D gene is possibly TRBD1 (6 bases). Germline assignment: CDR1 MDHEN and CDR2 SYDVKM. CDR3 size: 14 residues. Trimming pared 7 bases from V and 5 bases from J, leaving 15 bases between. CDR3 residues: CASTHGDKNNEQFF. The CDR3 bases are TGTGCCAGCACCCACGGGGACAAAAACAATGAGCAGTTCTTC.

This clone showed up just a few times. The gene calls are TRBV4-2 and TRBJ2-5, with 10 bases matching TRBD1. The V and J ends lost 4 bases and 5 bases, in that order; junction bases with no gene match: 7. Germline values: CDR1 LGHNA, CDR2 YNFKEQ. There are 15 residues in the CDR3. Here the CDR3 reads CASSLQRQGAETQYF. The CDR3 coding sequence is TGTGCCAGCAGCCTTCAACGACAGGGGGCGGAGACCCAGTACTTC.